The 27 T cell receptor beta chains given below trace back to one sample, sequenced in a study of cytomegalovirus exposure and HLA in healthy donors. The PCR made use of 60 Vbeta and 13 Jbeta primers. Assay: immunoSEQ multiplex PCR; the TCRdb copy retains only in-frame clones and omits some. Here the sample spans about 76,000 clones, around four fifths being singletons. The sample was PBMCs. These TCRs come from a woman between 40 and 50 years old in good health and CMV-seropositive.

This clone showed up just once. This chain links TRBV19 with TRBJ1-5; TRBD1 aligns across 12 bases. The CDR3 sequence is 14 residues long. Trimming cost V 5 bases and J 9 bases; bases outside gene matches: 5. Germline V CDR1 and CDR2: LNHDA, SQIVND (reference sequence). The CDR3, as DNA: TGTGCCAGTAGTTCTGGGACAGGGGGCGGGCCCCAGCATTTT. Amino acid sequence: CASSSGTGGGPQHF. Full variable domain (missing parts from reference TRBV19 and TRBJ1-5): DGGITQSPKYLFRKEGQNVTLSCEQNLNHDAMYWYRQDPGQGLRLIYYSQIVNDFQKGDIAEGYSVSREKKESFPLTVTSAQKNPTAFYLCASSSGTGGGPQHFGDGTRLSIL.

V and J are TRBV11-2 and TRBJ1-1, with a tentative D call TRBD1 (5 bases). The CDR3 runs to 14 residues. The germline gives CDR1 SGHAT, CDR2 FQNNGV. V was clipped by 7 bases and J by 5 bases, with 17 bases between them. The CDR3 coding sequence is TGTGCCAGCAACGGGGGAGGGAGGTTTACTGAAGCTTTCTTT. Translating it yields CASNGGGRFTEAFF.

In this sample, this clone turned up a few times. V gene TRBV5-6 combines with J gene TRBJ2-7, with 7 bases that match TRBD1. The germline gives CDR1 SGHDT, CDR2 YYEEEE. The CDR3 consists of 15 residues. V shed 1 base, J shed 2 bases, and the junction held 6 bases outside the gene matches. In DNA, the CDR3 is TGTGCCAGCAGCTTGAAGGGACAGATGACCTACGAGCAGTACTTC. Translation gives CASSLKGQMTYEQYF.

This clone appeared a few times. The chain uses TRBV19 and TRBJ1-1; D remains ambiguous. CDR1 LNHDA and CDR2 SQIVND come from the germline V gene (reference sequence). The CDR3 sequence is 13 residues long. V dropped 7 bases and J dropped 1 base, with 10 bases sitting between them. DNA of the CDR3: TGTGCCAGTAACCCCAGACAGAACACTGAAGCTTTCTTT. This sequence encodes CASNPRQNTEAFF.

CDR3 bases: TGCGCCAGCACTAAGGACAGGGGGGACACAGATACGCAGTATTTT. It yields the protein CASTKDRGDTDTQYF. The chain has TRBV5-1 and TRBJ2-3, with 10 positions matching TRBD1. Germline CDR1 and CDR2: SGHRS and YFSETQ. Trimming cost V 6 bases and J 2 bases; bases outside gene matches: 6. This CDR3 has 15 amino acids.

This chain links TRBV30 with TRBJ1-1; D is uncertain. Trimming stripped 2 bases from V and 1 base from J, with 8 bases between. Germline CDR1 GTSNPN, CDR2 SVGIG (reference sequence). This CDR3 has 13 residues. DNA of the CDR3: TGTGCCTGGAGTCTGGGCCCGAACACTGAAGCTTTCTTT. It yields the protein CAWSLGPNTEAFF.

DNA for the CDR3: TGTGCCAGCAGTTACGCGACAGGGGATCGCACTGAAGCTTTCTTT. It codes for CASSYATGDRTEAFF. This chain connects TRBV6-5 to TRBJ1-1; 8 bases are a match to TRBD1. The germline V gene has CDR1 MNHEY and CDR2 SVGAGI. The CDR3 runs 15 residues. V gave up 2 bases and J gave up 4 bases; unmatched junction bases: 6.

The chain couples TRBV7-9 to TRBJ2-5, with unresolved D. Germline V lookup: CDR1 SEHNR, CDR2 FQNEAQ (reference sequence). The germline V and J ends were trimmed by 1 base and 6 bases, with 9 bases remaining between them. The CDR3 has 13 amino acids. In DNA form, the CDR3 reads TGTGCCAGCAGCTTAGATCATTTCAAGACCCAGTACTTC. This sequence encodes CASSLDHFKTQYF. Complete variable domain (other parts from reference TRBV7-9 and TRBJ2-5): DTGVSQNPRHKITKRGQNVTFRCDPISEHNRLYWYRQTLGQGPEFLTYFQNEAQLEKSRLLSDRFSAERPKGSFSTLEIQRTEQGDSAMYLCASSLDHFKTQYFGPGTRLLVL.

Comments on this clone: Other DNA sequences within the sample encode an identical CDR3. The chain recombines TRBV9 with TRBJ2-5; 8 nucleotides line up with TRBD2. After removal of 0 bases from V and 5 bases from J, the junction contained 3 bases not matched to a gene. Germline CDR1 and CDR2: SGDLS and YYNGEE. The CDR3 is 14 amino acids. CDR3 sequence reads: CASSVVGGAETQYF. Written as DNA, the CDR3 is TGTGCCAGCAGCGTAGTCGGGGGGGCCGAGACCCAGTACTTC.

This clone was counted between two and nine times. The sample contains more than one DNA sequence encoding this CDR3. The genes are TRBV18 and TRBJ1-2, with 9 positions matching TRBD1. In germline, CDR1 is KGHSH, CDR2 LQKENI. The CDR3 is made up of 15 amino acids. V lost 0 bases and J lost 4; bases outside the gene matches: 3. CDR3 coding DNA: TGTGCCAGCTCACCACCGGGACAGGGAAGCTATGGCTACACCTTC. This codes for CASSPPGQGSYGYTF.

The V call is TRBV7-2, the J call TRBJ2-1, with D perhaps matching TRBD2 (7 bases). Germline values: CDR1 SGHTA, CDR2 FQGNSA. Trimming shortened V by 6 bases and J by 2 bases, and 14 bases separated the two germline ends. The CDR3 runs to 15 residues. The DNA of the CDR3 is TGTGCCAGCAGTCCGAGGGGGGGCGCCTACAATGAGCAGTTCTTC. The encoded protein is CASSPRGGAYNEQFF.

The chain couples TRBV7-2 to TRBJ2-5, with TRBD1 matching over 9 bases. The V and J ends lost 4 bases and 2 bases, in that order; junction bases with no gene match: 5. CDR3 length equals 15 residues. Germline assignment: CDR1 SGHTA and CDR2 FQGNSA. CDR3 nucleotide sequence: TGTGCCAGCAGCTCCTCGACAGGGGGGCAAGAGACCCAGTACTTC. This sequence encodes CASSSSTGGQETQYF.

This chain uses TRBV5-8 with TRBJ2-4; 7 bases agree with TRBD2. Trimming at V came to 2 bases and at J to 8 bases, leaving 4 bases not matched to a gene. This CDR3 comprises 13 residues. From germline, CDR1 is SGHTS and CDR2 YDEGEE. The CDR3 reads CASSFPGRDIQYF. In DNA form, the CDR3 reads TGTGCCAGCAGCTTCCCAGGGAGGGACATTCAGTACTTC.

The gene calls are TRBV7-7 and TRBJ2-5, with TRBD1 matching 10 bases. Trimming took 1 base from V and 4 from J; bases not matched to a gene: 6. In germline, CDR1 is SSHAT, CDR2 FNYEAQ (reference sequence). CDR3 length: 16 amino acids. The CDR3 sequence: CASSLVGQGSGETQYF. For the CDR3, the DNA is TGTGCCAGCAGCTTAGTGGGACAGGGGAGTGGAGAGACCCAGTACTTC.

V gene TRBV7-2 combines with J gene TRBJ2-2; 8 nucleotides line up with TRBD1. Germline V gives CDR1 SGHTA, CDR2 FQGNSA. The ends lost 4 bases at V and 1 base at J; junction bases unmatched: 2. CDR3 length: 15 residues. CDR3 DNA sequence: TGTGCCAGCAGCTCCACAGGGGGGAACACCGGGGAGCTGTTTTTT. Amino acid sequence: CASSSTGGNTGELFF. The full variable domain, its missing parts supplied by reference TRBV7-2 and TRBJ2-2, is GAGVSQSPSNKVTEKGKDVELRCDPISGHTALYWYRQSLGQGLEFLIYFQGNSAPDKSGLPSDRFSAERTGGSVSTLTIQRTQQEDSAVYLCASSSTGGNTGELFFGEGSRLTVL.

A single count supports this clone. The chain links TRBV15 to TRBJ1-5; the match to TRBD1 covers 8 bases. The CDR3 length is 14 residues. Looked up from germline, CDR1 is LNHNV and CDR2 is YYDKDF (reference sequence). Losses at the gene ends were 3 bases for V and 2 bases for J; bases not matched to a gene: 0. CDR3 sequence reads: CATSRGQGNQPQHF. CDR3 DNA: TGTGCCACCAGCAGGGGACAGGGCAATCAGCCCCAGCATTTT.

This clone was counted a few times. The V and J genes are TRBV7-3 and TRBJ2-2; tentatively, D is TRBD1 (7 bases). The V gene lost 3 bases and the J gene lost 6 bases, with 14 bases spanning the gap. This CDR3 has 15 amino acids. Germline values: CDR1 SGHTA, CDR2 FQGTGA. The CDR3 protein is CASSLGRGAPGELFF. In DNA, the CDR3 is TGTGCCAGCAGCTTGGGCAGGGGGGCCCCCGGGGAGCTGTTTTTT. The full variable domain, in which reference TRBV7-3 and TRBJ2-2 provide the parts outside the CDR3, is GAGVSQTPSNKVTEKGKYVELRCDPISGHTALYWYRQSLGQGPEFLIYFQGTGAADDSGLPNDRFFAVRPEGSVSTLKIQRTERGDSAVYLCASSLGRGAPGELFFGEGSRLTVL.

V and J are TRBV5-1 and TRBJ2-4; D is unresolved. Per the germline V gene, CDR1 is SGHRS and CDR2 is YFSETQ. Trimming took 0 bases from V and 8 from J, leaving 12 bases between them. The CDR3 is made up of 14 amino acids. The CDR3 loop reads CASSLAADEDIQYF. The CDR3 nucleotides are TGCGCCAGCAGCTTGGCCGCGGATGAGGACATTCAGTACTTC.

This clone was observed a single time. The chain uses TRBV7-2 and TRBJ2-5, with 11 bases aligning to TRBD1. Germline CDR1 reads SGHTA; CDR2 reads FQGNSA. Trimming took 5 bases from V and 7 from J; bases not matched to a gene: 6. This CDR3 has 14 residues. The CDR3 protein is CASSIGTGGGTQYF. Written as DNA, the CDR3 is TGTGCCAGCAGCATCGGGACAGGGGGAGGGACCCAGTACTTC.

V is TRBV5-1 and J is TRBJ1-2; 9 bases fit TRBD1. The V and J ends lost 5 bases and 8 bases, in that order; junction bases with no gene match: 4. This CDR3 is built from 12 residues. The germline CDR1 and CDR2 sequences are SGHRS and YFSETQ. CDR3 protein: CASRQGAGGYTF. Here the CDR3 DNA reads TGCGCCAGCAGACAGGGGGCCGGAGGCTACACCTTC.

This chain uses TRBV4-3 with TRBJ1-2; D remains unclear. Trimming pared 1 base from V and 0 bases from J, leaving 9 bases between. CDR3 length: 15 amino acids. CDR1 is LGHNA, CDR2 YSLEER, per germline. In DNA form, the CDR3 reads TGCGCCAGCAGCCAAGTGGCGGACTCTAACTATGGCTACACCTTC. Translating gives CASSQVADSNYGYTF.

The chain is built from TRBV5-5 and TRBJ1-3; 7 bases align to TRBD1. Germline V gene sequence: CDR1 SGHKS, CDR2 YYEKEE (reference sequence). The length of the CDR3 is 15 residues. J was trimmed by 4 bases and V by 4 bases; bases with no gene match: 8. The CDR3: CASSMAGTAGNTIYF. The CDR3 DNA follows: TGTGCCAGCAGCATGGCCGGGACAGCGGGAAACACCATATATTTT.

This clone was found a few times. J is TRBJ2-7 and V is TRBV2, with 7 bases aligning to TRBD1. There are 13 residues in the CDR3. Germline V CDR1 and CDR2: SNHLY, FYNNEI. V gave up 7 bases and J gave up 4 bases; unmatched junction bases: 7. The CDR3 DNA sequence: TGTGCCAGCATACGGGACAGTCGGTACGAGCAGTACTTC. Translated, it gives CASIRDSRYEQYF.

This clone showed up just once. V gene TRBV5-6 combines with J gene TRBJ2-3; the match to TRBD2 covers 10 bases. Germline CDR1 SGHDT, CDR2 YYEEEE. The CDR3 covers 15 residues. The ends lost 4 bases at V and 1 base at J; junction bases unmatched: 3. The CDR3 DNA follows: TGTGCCAGCAGCACCCTAGCGGGGGGCACAGATACGCAGTATTTT. Its translation is CASSTLAGGTDTQYF. The whole variable domain, remainder taken from reference TRBV5-6 and TRBJ2-3, is DAGVTQSPTHLIKTRGQQVTLRCSPKSGHDTVSWYQQALGQGPQFIFQYYEEEERQRGNFPDRFSGHQFPNYSSELNVNALLLGDSALYLCASSTLAGGTDTQYFGPGTRLTVL.

The CDR3 is CASSYPGQINQPQHF. The CDR3 nucleotides are TGTGCCAGCAGTTACCCGGGACAGATCAATCAGCCCCAGCATTTT. V gene TRBV6-6 combines with J gene TRBJ1-5, with TRBD1 matching 7 bases. V dropped 2 bases and J dropped 3; count of bases not matched to a gene: 4. CDR1 and CDR2 from the germline V gene are MNHNY and SVGAGI (reference sequence). CDR3 length: 15 residues.

V is TRBV27 and J is TRBJ2-7, with TRBD1 matching over 9 bases. CDR3 length: 15 amino acids. Unmatched junction bases numbered 5, after V lost 2 bases and J lost 3 bases. Germline V CDR1 and CDR2: MNHEY, SMNVEV (reference sequence). As DNA, the CDR3 is TGTGCCAGCAGTTTAACCCGACAGGGGGGCTACGAGCAGTACTTC. As protein: CASSLTRQGGYEQYF.

The J gene is TRBJ2-7, the V gene TRBV19; tentative D call: TRBD2 (6 bases). Per the germline V gene, CDR1 is LNHDA and CDR2 is SQIVND (reference sequence). The CDR3 is 13 amino acids. V dropped 5 bases and J dropped 4 bases, with 12 bases sitting between them. CDR3: CASSRTGEYEQYF. DNA for the CDR3: TGTGCCAGTAGTCGTACGGGGGAGTACGAGCAGTACTTC.